This record looks at one T cell receptor beta chain sequence and its context. These data are taken from a study of T cell repertoires in cytomegalovirus infection. TCRdb independently ran MiXCR on the reads; one entry per CDR3 protein. The table shows a few hundred thousand distinct CDR3 sequences, with 8% to 10% occurring only once. The specimen was PBMCs. The TCR was taken from a human donor in good health (CMV status not recorded). Some clones in this sample may be carry-over from other donors' samples.

CDR3 in amino acids: CASSSGESRDNEQFF. CDR3 DNA sequence: TGTGCCAGCAGCTCTGGGGAGAGCAGGGACAATGAGCAGTTCTTC. This sequence joins TRBV7-9 and TRBJ2-1; D is tentatively TRBD1 or TRBD2 (5 bases each). CDR1 is SEHNR, CDR2 FQNEAQ, per germline (reference sequence). The CDR3 is 15 residues long. Trimming left V 4 bases short and J 5 bases short, with 15 bases between.